The next 19 T cell receptor beta chains were all read from a single sample in a study of T cells in Graves' hyperthyroidism and ophthalmopathy. Amplification of TCR beta CDR3 regions used RNA as the template. In the first-round RT-PCR of the TCR CDR3, the HTBI primer set was used. TCRdb ran MiXCR on the multiplex PCR reads and lists one entry per CDR3 protein. The sample includes hundreds of thousands of distinct CDR3 sequences, 15% to 19% of them seen just once. The specimen was blood. Receptor source: a woman younger than 30 with Graves' hyperthyroidism.

This clonotype was seen more than once but under ten times. This chain connects TRBV25-1 to TRBJ1-2; 7 nucleotides agree with TRBD1. This CDR3 region has 16 residues. Per germline, CDR1 MGHDK and CDR2 SYGVNS. V lost 3 bases, J lost 2 bases, and 9 bases stayed unmatched. The CDR3 nucleotides are TGTGCCAGCAGTGATCCCGCCCTGACAGGGAACTATGGCTACACCTTC. It translates to CASSDPALTGNYGYTF.

This clonotype was seen more than once but under ten times. The rearrangement links TRBV24-1 to TRBJ2-4; perhaps D is TRBD1 or TRBD2 (5 bases each). From germline, CDR1 is KGHDR and CDR2 SFDVKD. Trimming pared 6 bases from V and 6 bases from J, leaving 23 bases between. The CDR3 length is 17 residues. CDR3 protein: CATSLFQHRTWGNIQYF. Written as DNA, the CDR3 is TGTGCCACCAGTCTTTTCCAACACAGGACTTGGGGAAACATTCAGTACTTC.

This clonotype was seen only a few times. The rearrangement uses TRBV4-1 and TRBJ1-2, with TRBD1 matching over 8 bases. The V and J ends lost 3 bases and 6 bases, in that order; junction bases with no gene match: 9. Germline V lookup: CDR1 MGHRA, CDR2 YSYEKL. This CDR3 has 15 residues. The DNA for the CDR3 is TGCGCCAGCAGCCACTGGACAGGGTTGGACGATGGCTACACCTTC. This gives the protein CASSHWTGLDDGYTF.

This clonotype was seen ten or more times. J is TRBJ2-5 and V is TRBV7-2, with 11 bases that match TRBD2. Germline lookup yields CDR1 SGHTA and CDR2 FQGNSA. The CDR3 spans 16 residues. Trimming cost V 3 bases and J 2 bases; bases outside gene matches: 5. The DNA of the CDR3 is TGTGCCAGCAGCTTCCCCCGGACTAGCGGGCAAGAGACCCAGTACTTC. Its protein product is CASSFPRTSGQETQYF.

This clonotype was counted only a few times. The chain combines TRBV15 with TRBJ2-7; D is uncertain. Germline V gene lookup returns CDR1 LNHNV and CDR2 YYDKDF (reference sequence). The CDR3 has 17 residues. Deletions cut 3 bases from V and 2 bases from J, with 20 bases between. CDR3 amino acids: CATSSYSTEKNPYEQYF. The CDR3, as DNA: TGTGCCACCAGCAGCTACTCGACGGAAAAGAACCCCTACGAGCAGTACTTC.

The chain joins TRBV7-6 to TRBJ2-1; D remains unclear. V lost 1 base, J lost 15 bases, and 13 bases lay in between. The germline V gene has CDR1 SGHVS and CDR2 FNYEAQ. The CDR3 spans 12 residues. As DNA, the CDR3 is TGTGCCAGCAGCTTAGTTCTGGAAAGGCCGTTCTTC. Translated: CASSLVLERPFF. The full variable domain, rest sourced from reference TRBV7-6 and TRBJ2-1, is GAGVSQSPRYKVTKRGQDVALRCDPISGHVSLYWYRQALGQGPEFLTYFNYEAQQDKSGLPNDRFSAERPEGSISTLTIQRTEQRDSAMYRCASSLVLERPFFGPGTRLTVL.

This clonotype occurred many times. This chain joins TRBV28 and TRBJ2-2; 10 bases line up with TRBD2. CDR3 size: 18 residues. With 8 bases clipped from V and 3 bases from J, the junction kept 15 bases outside the gene matches. Germline V gene sequence: CDR1 MDHEN, CDR2 SYDVKM. The CDR3 reads CASGKPKASGGYTGELFF. The CDR3 region has the DNA TGTGCCAGCGGAAAACCAAAAGCTAGCGGGGGTTACACCGGGGAGCTGTTTTTT.

The CDR3 DNA sequence: TGCGCCAGCAGTCCGCTAGCGGTGAACAATGAGCAGTTCTTC. This codes for CASSPLAVNNEQFF. J is TRBJ2-1 and V is TRBV10-2, with 7 bases matching TRBD2. The V and J ends lost 5 bases and 5 bases, in that order; junction bases with no gene match: 6. Per germline, CDR1 WSHSY and CDR2 SAAADI. CDR3 length: 14 residues.

This clonotype has ten or more counts. This sequence joins TRBV20-1 and TRBJ2-7, with D tentatively TRBD1 (5 bases). The length of the CDR3 is 15 residues. Germline V gene data show CDR1 as DFQATT and CDR2 as SNEGSKA (reference sequence). Trimming stripped 5 bases from V and 4 bases from J, with 21 bases between. CDR3 sequence: CSASRRAVERYEQYF. The CDR3 DNA is TGCAGTGCTTCCCGCAGGGCTGTCGAACGGTACGAGCAGTACTTC.

The CDR3, as DNA: TGTGCCAGCAGCTTAGATGGAGCGGGACACCAAGAGACCCAGTACTTC. Residues: CASSLDGAGHQETQYF. The genes are TRBV11-2 and TRBJ2-5; TRBD2 agrees at 7 bases. After removal of 0 bases from V and 0 bases from J, the junction contained 4 bases not matched to a gene. Germline-derived CDR1 and CDR2 are SGHAT and FQNNGV. The CDR3 sequence is 16 residues long.

The table lists this clonotype with many counts. The chain is built from TRBV5-1 and TRBJ1-1; TRBD1 might be the D (6 bases). V was trimmed by 0 bases and J by 6 bases, leaving 9 bases between them. This CDR3 is built from 13 residues. Per germline, CDR1 SGHRS and CDR2 YFSETQ. The CDR3 region is CASSLDRASEAFF. The CDR3, as DNA: TGCGCCAGCAGCTTGGACAGGGCATCTGAAGCTTTCTTT.

This chain links TRBV25-1 with TRBJ1-1; 7 nucleotides match TRBD1. The length of the CDR3 is 12 residues. The trim removed 4 bases at V and 11 bases at J, leaving 7 bases unmatched. Germline V gene lookup returns CDR1 MGHDK and CDR2 SYGVNS. The CDR3 DNA follows: TGTGCCAGCAGTGTTACAGGGGCCGGCGCTTTCTTT. This translates into CASSVTGAGAFF.

This clonotype was observed a handful of times. The chain joins TRBV9 to TRBJ2-7; 8 nucleotides align to TRBD2. CDR1 is SGDLS and CDR2 is YYNGEE in the germline V gene. V shed 0 bases and J 3 bases; nucleotides not matched to a gene: 2. This CDR3 has 14 amino acids. In nucleotides, the CDR3 is TGTGCCAGCAGCGTAGACGGGACTAGCTACGAGCAGTACTTC. Protein product: CASSVDGTSYEQYF. The complete variable domain, with remaining parts taken from reference TRBV9 and TRBJ2-7, reads DSGVTQTPKHLITATGQRVTLRCSPRSGDLSVYWYQQSLDQGLQFLIQYYNGEERAKGNILERFSAQQFPDLHSELNLSSLELGDSALYFCASSVDGTSYEQYFGPGTRLTVT.

CDR3 DNA: TGCGCCAGCAGCCGGCTGGGACTAGCGGGTTACAATGAGCAGTTCTTC. Its protein is CASSRLGLAGYNEQFF. The rearrangement uses TRBV4-1 and TRBJ2-1; TRBD2 agrees at 12 bases. The germline CDR1 and CDR2 sequences are MGHRA and YSYEKL. The CDR3 has 16 amino acids. The ends lost 4 bases at V and 4 bases at J; junction bases unmatched: 5.

This clonotype was seen more than once but under ten times. The chain combines TRBV6-1 with TRBJ2-5; 7 bases fit TRBD1. The CDR3 consists of 15 residues. The V segment lost 6 bases and the J segment 0 bases; nucleotides outside the gene matches: 7. Germline-derived CDR1 and CDR2 are MNHNS and SASEGT. CDR3: CASRAQGIYQETQYF. In DNA form, the CDR3 reads TGTGCCAGCAGAGCACAGGGGATCTACCAAGAGACCCAGTACTTC.

For this clonotype: The junction differs from germline at one of its ends, possibly a read error. The gene calls are TRBV7-9 and TRBJ1-6; D is undetermined. The germline V gene encodes CDR1 SEHNR and CDR2 FQNEAQ (reference sequence). This CDR3 has 15 amino acids. DNA for the CDR3: TGTGCCAGCAGCTTATTGGGCTCCTATAATTCACCCCTCTACTTT. Its translation: CASSLLGSYNSPLYF.

This clonotype was seen repeatedly, ten times or more. V is TRBV12-3 or TRBV12-4 and J is TRBJ2-7; no reliable D call. The CDR3 extends over 15 amino acids. V dropped 3 bases and J dropped 0 bases, with 12 bases sitting between them. The CDR3 loop reads CASSFGFGSSYEQYF. The CDR3, as DNA: TGTGCCAGCAGTTTTGGGTTTGGTTCCTCCTACGAGCAGTACTTC.

Many counts were recorded for this clonotype. V is TRBV28 and J is TRBJ2-1; 10 bases map to TRBD2. This CDR3 has 16 amino acids. Trimming removed 6 bases from V and 5 bases from J; junction bases left unmatched: 10. Germline-derived CDR1 and CDR2 are MDHEN and SYDVKM. DNA for the CDR3: TGTGCCAGCAGGGACTTACTAGCGGGGTTAAACAATGAGCAGTTCTTC. It codes for CASRDLLAGLNNEQFF.

For this clonotype: A read error may produce the germline difference seen at one junction end. The CDR3 DNA reads as TGTGCCGGCAGCTTGGGGACAGGGGGCTACGAGCAGTACTTC. Its protein is CAGSLGTGGYEQYF. V usage is TRBV7-9 and J usage is TRBJ2-7, with TRBD1 matching over 11 bases. Germline V gives CDR1 SEHNR, CDR2 FQNEAQ (reference sequence). The CDR3 extends over 14 amino acids.